This T cell receptor (beta chain) was observed in a study of Tregs in tolerant kidney transplant recipients (dated by TCRdb to 2018 to 2020). Regarding the complete study: The transplants used related donors with nonmyeloablative bone marrow transplantation, and mixed chimerism in the human trials was transient. Before combined kidney and bone marrow transplantation, this study identified donor-specific regulatory T cells using TCRbeta sequencing and then followed those same cells after transplant.

The time point label of this sample denotes: blood sample drawn before combined kidney and bone marrow transplant. Thawed PBMCs were FACS-sorted into unstimulated Tregs (CD4+CD25+CD127-), CD4+ non-Tregs (CD4+CD25-), CD4 cells and CD8 cells. The patients were several recipients of combined kidney and bone marrow transplants from the ITN036ST trial, and samples were available only from these trial subjects. Healthy control blood was processed to PBMCs with a Ficoll density gradient and then cryopreserved, whereas patient PBMCs were collected both before and after transplant. What the study reported, not specific to this receptor: Expanding Tregs with activated donor B cells appeared to identify the most biologically relevant and donor-specific TCRbeta repertoire. For some patients, the PCR primers changed as time went on, which meant samples from those patients could not be compared with one another at the nucleotide level. Biological reproducibility was not directly assessed, although technical replication error appeared to be minimal. Donor-specific Treg expansion was found to exceed global Treg expansion in tolerant patients, suggesting antigen-driven rather than nonspecific expansion. The study was constrained by small patient numbers, and validation of the findings is required in larger populations and under other immunosuppression protocols.

The germline V gene encodes CDR1 LNHDA and CDR2 SQIVND (reference sequence). Cut back by 11 bases and 5 bases, the V and J ends lie 18 bases apart. Reading from cysteine to phenylalanine, the CDR3 counts 14 amino acids. Sequencing covers 33 bases of the CDR3, shown here with the frame starting at base 1. Genomic DNA was extracted from sorted cells with the QIAGEN DNeasy Blood and Tissue Kit for TCRbeta CDR3 sequencing. Through immunoSEQ, high-throughput TCRbeta CDR3 sequencing was done commercially, including PCR amplification with internal controls and bias correction. Turning to the authors' computational methods: A unique productive TCRbeta sequence was defined by the CDR3 nucleotide sequence when primers matched, and otherwise by the CDR3 amino acid sequence together with the Vbeta and Jbeta genes. To correct sorting error, sequences shared between sorted populations at a frequency ratio of 2:1 or less were removed; the rest were assigned to the higher population. Donor-reactive sequences were defined as at least 5-fold expanded in CFSE-low cells versus unstimulated cells, with frequency of at least 0.01% in CFSE-low cells. Jensen-Shannon divergence calculated on the top 100 TCRbeta sequences ranked by frequency was used to measure repertoire divergence. For samples with multiple sequencing runs, sorting error was corrected in each run separately before the runs were combined. Entries here come from immuneACCESS through TCRdb and include only in-frame sequences with V and J called. Some clones fail to appear in such tables; in the studies checked, an unresolved V gene covers under half of the shortfall, and the cause of the remainder is unknown. V, J and clone size were drawn from that table, and D and trimming were deduced from the DNA. The table kept for this sample lists 30,000 or so clones. The ten largest clones add up to 14% of the sample.

Comments on this clone: Which antigen it targets is not known. The CDR3 end lies 3 residues beyond the end of the read and is filled in from the germline J gene.

The chain is encoded by TRBV19 joined to TRBJ1-4; a tentative D call is TRBD1 (6 bases match). The specimen comprised CD8+ T cells from blood, sampled before the transplant. This clonotype was sampled from a human donor who received a combined kidney and bone marrow transplant. CDR3 reads: CASTTTGSNEKLFF. CDR3 DNA (partial): TGTGCCTCAACGACAACAGGGTCCAATGAAAAA. When the CDR3 is completed using the reference TRBV19 and TRBJ1-4 genes on either side, the full variable domain is DGGITQSPKYLFRKEGQNVTLSCEQNLNHDAMYWYRQDPGQGLRLIYYSQIVNDFQKGDIAEGYSVSREKKESFPLTVTSAQKNPTAFYLCASTTTGSNEKLFFGSGTQLSVL.